This T cell receptor (beta chain) was observed in a study of T-cell memory formation after mild COVID-19 (dated by TCRdb to the early 2020s). As for the study more broadly: TCR sequence clusters from the two donors were largely donor specific. Two young, previously healthy adult volunteers made up the cohort, one male and one female. T-cell clones expanding and contracting after mild COVID-19 in two donors were tracked by longitudinal TCRalpha and TCRbeta repertoire sequencing.

PBMCs were isolated by Ficoll-Paque density gradient centrifugation. The data were produced on an Illumina NovaSeq 6000. Using 5'RACE with constant-segment primers, TCRalpha and TCRbeta cDNA libraries were constructed, with sample barcodes and unique molecular identifiers added in the process. RNA was extracted from every sample with Trizol reagent. The libraries were amplified in two PCR steps, and the second step added a second sample barcode and Illumina TruSeq adapters. Libraries were sequenced on an Illumina NovaSeq with 2 x 150 bp paired-end reads. In the original analysis: With migec v1.2.7, reads were demultiplexed and then collapsed into UMI-guided consensus sequences. Using mixcr v2.1.11, UMI consensuses were aligned to TRA and TRB V and J templates and then assembled into clonotypes. A clonotype was counted as expanded or contracted only when both edgeR and NoisET called the clonotype significant, with the noise models trained on biological replicates. For edgeR calls, the thresholds were a false discovery rate-adjusted p below 0.01 and a log2 fold-change of 1. As an exploratory analysis of dynamics, max-normalized trajectories of the 1000 most abundant clonotypes were examined by PCA with hierarchical clustering. The CD4 or CD8 phenotype of responding clones was assigned using the separately sequenced CD4+ and CD8+ repertoires. In TCRdb, the public reads were trimmed at Q25 with fastp and aligned with MiXCR, with productive beta chains retained. Every distinct CDR3 protein forms one entry, paired with its most common genes and DNA. Clone size and V and J calls follow TCRdb, not the original study. In this sample the table shows some 180,000 distinct CDR3 sequences, around 13% of which occur a single time. 3% to 4% of the sample is taken by the ten largest.

A few counts support this clonotype. Its target antigen remains unknown. Per-base qualities were not stored, and no clone one base away is much larger. Results and caveats for the whole study, not just this receptor: Contracting CD4+ clones were located mainly in the CM and EM memory subsets, whereas CD8+ clones were found to be enriched in EMRA. Clones contracting from day 15 to 85 had balanced CD4/CD8 phenotypes, while a second wave expanding from day 15 to 37 was biased towards CD4+. The study included only a couple of mild cases, and larger cohorts that include severe cases with pre-infection samples were judged to be necessary. Some responding clones were detected in pre-infection memory, suggesting pre-existing cross-reactive memory T cells joined the SARS-CoV-2 response. The second-wave clones that peaked on day 37 were not confirmed to be SARS-CoV-2 specific.

V lost 6 bases and J lost 4 bases, and the count of bases not matched to a germline gene is 5. The germline V gene sets CDR1 to MGHDK and CDR2 to SYGVNS. From its cysteine to its phenylalanine, the CDR3 spans 13 amino acids. This entry keeps only the CDR3 DNA: 39 bases, framed from base 1. Sequences were obtained from PBMCs or a T cell subset sorted from them (not recorded which). The TCR was taken from a man between 18 and 35 years old who had mild COVID-19 (a few samples of this study predate the infection). The sample titles of this study are shuffled in the database, so cell type and time point are left out; the donor was told from shared clones. The rearrangement joined TRBV25-1 to TRBJ2-7, and 8 bases in between align with TRBD2. The base sequence is TGTGCCAGCAGACCCGGGGGGGGGTACGAGCAGTACTTC. This translates into CASRPGGGYEQYF.